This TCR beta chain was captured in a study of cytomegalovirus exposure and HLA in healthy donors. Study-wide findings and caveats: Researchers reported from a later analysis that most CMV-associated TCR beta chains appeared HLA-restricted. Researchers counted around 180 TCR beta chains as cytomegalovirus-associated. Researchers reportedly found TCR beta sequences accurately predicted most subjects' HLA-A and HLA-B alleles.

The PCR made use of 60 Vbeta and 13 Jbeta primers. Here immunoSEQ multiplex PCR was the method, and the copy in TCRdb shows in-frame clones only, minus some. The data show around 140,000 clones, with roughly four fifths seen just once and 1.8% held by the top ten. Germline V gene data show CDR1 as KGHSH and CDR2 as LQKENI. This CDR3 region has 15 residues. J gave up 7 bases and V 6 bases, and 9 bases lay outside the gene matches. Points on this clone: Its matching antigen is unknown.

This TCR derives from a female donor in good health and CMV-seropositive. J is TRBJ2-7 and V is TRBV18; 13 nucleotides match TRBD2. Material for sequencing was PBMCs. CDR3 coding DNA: TGTGCCAGCTCTGTAATACTAGCGGGAGGGGATGAGCAGTACTTC. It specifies CASSVILAGGDEQYF.